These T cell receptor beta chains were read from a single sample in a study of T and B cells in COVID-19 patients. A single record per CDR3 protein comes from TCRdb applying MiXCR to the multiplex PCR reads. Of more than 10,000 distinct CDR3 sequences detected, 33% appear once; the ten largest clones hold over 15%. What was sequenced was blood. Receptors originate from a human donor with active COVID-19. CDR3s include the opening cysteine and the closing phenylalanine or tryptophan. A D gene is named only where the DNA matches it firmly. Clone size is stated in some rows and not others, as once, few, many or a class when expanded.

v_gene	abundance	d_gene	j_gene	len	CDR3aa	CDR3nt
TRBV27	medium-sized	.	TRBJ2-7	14	CASSLHRRSYEQYF	TGTGCCAGCAGTTTACACAGGCGATCCTACGAGCAGTACTTC
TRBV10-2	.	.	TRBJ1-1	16	CASTDRQVGPNTEAFF	TGCGCCAGCACTGATCGACAGGTTGGACCGAACACTGAAGCTTTCTTT
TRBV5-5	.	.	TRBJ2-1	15	CASSLILGPGWEQFF	TGTGCCAGCAGCTTGATTTTGGGGCCGGGGTGGGAGCAGTTCTTC
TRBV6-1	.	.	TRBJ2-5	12	CASSFRGETQYF	TGTGCCAGCAGTTTCAGGGGTGAGACCCAGTACTTC
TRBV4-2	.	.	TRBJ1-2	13	CASRSKDLYGYTF	TGTGCCAGCAGATCAAAGGACCTCTATGGCTACACCTTC
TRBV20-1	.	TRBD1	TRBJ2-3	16	CSARGIRASGVDTQYF	TGCAGTGCCAGGGGGATTCGAGCCAGTGGTGTGGATACGCAGTATTTT
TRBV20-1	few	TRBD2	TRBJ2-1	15	CSAAVLAGGSNEQFF	TGCAGTGCCGCCGTACTAGCGGGGGGGTCCAATGAGCAGTTCTTC
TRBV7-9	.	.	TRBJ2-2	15	CASSLAGANTGELFF	TGTGCCAGCAGCCTCGCAGGGGCCAACACCGGGGAGCTGTTTTTT
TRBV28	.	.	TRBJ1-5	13	CASSGEGNQPQHF	TGTGCCAGCAGCGGGGAGGGCAATCAGCCCCAGCATTTT
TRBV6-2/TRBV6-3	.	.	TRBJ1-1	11	CAINQGTEAFF	TGTGCCATCAACCAGGGTACTGAAGCTTTCTTT